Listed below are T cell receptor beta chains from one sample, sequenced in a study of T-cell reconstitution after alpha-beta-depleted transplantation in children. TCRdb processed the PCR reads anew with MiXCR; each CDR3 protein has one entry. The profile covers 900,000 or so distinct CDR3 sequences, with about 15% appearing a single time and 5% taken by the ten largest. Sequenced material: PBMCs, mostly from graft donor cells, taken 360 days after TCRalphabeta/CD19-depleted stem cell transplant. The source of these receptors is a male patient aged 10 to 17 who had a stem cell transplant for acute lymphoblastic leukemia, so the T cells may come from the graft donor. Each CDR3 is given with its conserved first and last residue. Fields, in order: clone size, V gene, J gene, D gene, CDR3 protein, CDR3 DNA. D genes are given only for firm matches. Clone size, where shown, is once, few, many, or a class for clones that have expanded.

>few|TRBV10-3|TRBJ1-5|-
CAISGDLINQPQHF
TGTGCCATCAGTGGGGATCTTATTAATCAGCCCCAGCATTTT
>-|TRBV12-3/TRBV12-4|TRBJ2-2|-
CASSSEVPGELFF
TGTGCCAGCAGTTCGGAGGTCCCCGGGGAGCTGTTTTTT
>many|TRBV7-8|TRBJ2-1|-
CASSFSGDRGDEQFF
TGTGCCAGCAGCTTCTCTGGGGATCGGGGAGATGAGCAGTTCTTC
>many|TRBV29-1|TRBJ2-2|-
CSVERPPNTGELFF
TGCAGCGTTGAAAGACCTCCGAACACCGGGGAGCTGTTTTTT
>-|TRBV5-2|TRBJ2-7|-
CASKDSYEQYF
TGTGCCAGCAAGGACAGCTACGAGCAGTACTTC
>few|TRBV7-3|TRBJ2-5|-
CASSFIGGGQETQYF
TGTGCCAGCAGCTTTATAGGCGGCGGACAAGAGACCCAGTACTTC
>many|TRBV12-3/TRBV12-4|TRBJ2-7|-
CASSLWDRGADEQYF
TGTGCCAGCAGTCTCTGGGACCGAGGGGCAGACGAGCAGTACTTC
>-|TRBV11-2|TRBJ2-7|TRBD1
CASSLAGQVLSYEQYF
TGTGCCAGCAGCTTAGCCGGACAGGTGCTCTCCTACGAGCAGTACTTC
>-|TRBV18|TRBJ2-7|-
CASSPVRHYEQYF
TGTGCCAGCTCACCAGTAAGGCACTACGAGCAGTACTTC
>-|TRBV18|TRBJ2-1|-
CASSTERPGPYNEQFF
TGTGCCAGCTCAACCGAAAGACCCGGACCCTACAATGAGCAGTTCTTC
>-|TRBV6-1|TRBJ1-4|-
CASAAGVVGEKLFF
TGTGCCAGCGCTGCAGGGGTAGTAGGAGAAAAACTGTTTTTT
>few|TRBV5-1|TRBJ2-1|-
CASRPTSDEQFF
TGCGCCAGCAGACCCACTAGTGATGAGCAGTTCTTC
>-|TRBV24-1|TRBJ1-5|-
CATGETSNQPQHF
TGTGCCACCGGAGAAACTAGCAATCAGCCCCAGCATTTT
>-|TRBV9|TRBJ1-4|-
CASSVDGEKLFF
TGTGCCAGCAGCGTAGATGGAGAAAAACTGTTTTTT
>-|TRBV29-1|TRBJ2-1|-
CSVVRGISYNEQFF
TGCAGCGTTGTAAGGGGGATCTCCTACAATGAGCAGTTCTTC
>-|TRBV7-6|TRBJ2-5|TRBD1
CAGSHDRGETQYF
TGTGCCGGCAGCCATGACAGGGGTGAGACCCAGTACTTC
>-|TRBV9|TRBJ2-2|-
CASVGYGTGELFF
TGTGCCAGCGTCGGGTACGGGACCGGGGAGCTGTTTTTT
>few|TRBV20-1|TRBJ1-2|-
CSARTSRGAYYGYTF
TGCAGTGCTAGAACCTCCAGGGGCGCCTACTATGGCTACACCTTC
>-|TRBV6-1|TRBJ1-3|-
CASSEVRGVSGNTIYF
TGTGCCAGCAGTGAAGTGAGGGGAGTCTCTGGAAACACCATATATTTT
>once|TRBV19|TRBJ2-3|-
CASSIKSGTQYF
TGTGCCAGTAGTATAAAGAGTGGTACGCAGTATTTT
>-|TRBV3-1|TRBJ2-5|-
CASSQDYSDETQYF
TGTGCCAGCAGCCAAGATTACAGTGACGAGACCCAGTACTTC
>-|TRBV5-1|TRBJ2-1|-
CASSPWTQGTAEQFF
TGCGCCAGCAGCCCCTGGACCCAAGGTACGGCTGAGCAGTTCTTC
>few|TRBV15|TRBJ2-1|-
CATSIGAYNEQFF
TGTGCCACCAGCATCGGGGCTTACAATGAGCAGTTCTTC
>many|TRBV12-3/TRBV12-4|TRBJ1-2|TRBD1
CASSPTGPYGYTF
TGTGCCAGCAGCCCGACAGGGCCTTATGGCTACACCTTC
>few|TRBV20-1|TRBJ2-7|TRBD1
CSARRGTGYYEQYF
TGCAGTGCTAGACGCGGGACAGGGTATTACGAGCAGTACTTC
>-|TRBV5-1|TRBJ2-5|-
CASSYGTMETQYF
TGCGCCAGCAGCTACGGGACAATGGAGACCCAGTACTTC
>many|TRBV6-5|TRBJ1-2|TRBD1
CASRSMGQSSYGYTF
TGTGCCAGCAGGTCGATGGGACAGTCTTCCTATGGCTACACCTTC
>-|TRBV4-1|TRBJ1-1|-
CASSQQAGNTEAFF
TGCGCCAGCAGCCAGCAGGCCGGGAACACTGAAGCTTTCTTT
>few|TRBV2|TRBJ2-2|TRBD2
CASSSGMSTGELFF
TGTGCCAGCAGTAGCGGGATGAGCACCGGGGAGCTGTTTTTT
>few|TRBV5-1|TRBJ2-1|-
CASSGQGRAGYNEQFF
TGCGCCAGCAGCGGTCAGGGGAGGGCCGGCTACAATGAGCAGTTCTTC
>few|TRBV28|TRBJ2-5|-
CASSSYLAEFQETQYF
TGTGCCAGCAGTTCCTACTTAGCGGAGTTCCAAGAGACCCAGTACTTC
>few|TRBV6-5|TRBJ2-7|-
CASSYSAGFHYEQYF
TGTGCCAGCAGTTACTCGGCGGGCTTCCACTACGAGCAGTACTTC
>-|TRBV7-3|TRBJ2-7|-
CASSLTDSPDSDEQYF
TGTGCCAGCAGCTTAACAGACAGTCCGGATTCCGACGAGCAGTACTTC
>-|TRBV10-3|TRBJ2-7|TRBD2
CAISGTSGNYEQYF
TGTGCCATCAGCGGGACTAGCGGGAACTACGAGCAGTACTTC
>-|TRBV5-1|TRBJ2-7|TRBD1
CASGPGQALLDEQYF
TGCGCCAGCGGACCGGGACAGGCTCTCCTAGACGAGCAGTACTTC
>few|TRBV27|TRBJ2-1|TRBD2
CASSLWASGRAGYNEQFF
TGTGCCAGCAGTTTATGGGCTAGCGGGAGGGCCGGGTACAATGAGCAGTTCTTC
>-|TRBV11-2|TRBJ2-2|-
CASSYVFSLLNTGELFF
TGTGCCAGCAGCTACGTTTTTAGCCTACTAAACACCGGGGAGCTGTTTTTT
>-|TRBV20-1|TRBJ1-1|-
CSAREGSANTEAFF
TGCAGTGCTAGAGAAGGTTCGGCGAACACTGAAGCTTTCTTT
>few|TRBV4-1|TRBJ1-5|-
CASSQDIGKGQPQHF
TGCGCCAGCAGCCAAGATATCGGGAAAGGTCAGCCCCAGCATTTT
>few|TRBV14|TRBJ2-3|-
CASSQWLRRTDTQYF
TGTGCCAGCAGCCAGTGGCTACGCCGCACAGATACGCAGTATTTT
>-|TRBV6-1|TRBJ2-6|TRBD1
CASRSTGASSGANVLTF
TGTGCCAGCAGATCTACAGGGGCCAGCTCTGGGGCCAACGTCCTGACTTTC
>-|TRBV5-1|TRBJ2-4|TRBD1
CASRPDRVVDIQYF
TGCGCCAGCAGACCGGACAGGGTTGTTGACATTCAGTACTTC
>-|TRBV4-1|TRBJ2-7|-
CASSQADRQPGYF
TGCGCCAGCAGCCAAGCTGATCGGCAACCGGGATACTTC
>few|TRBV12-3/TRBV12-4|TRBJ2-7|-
CASSFGWSEQYF
TGTGCCAGCAGTTTCGGTTGGAGCGAGCAGTACTTC
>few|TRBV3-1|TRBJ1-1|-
CASSQKPQGTEAFF
TGTGCCAGCAGCCAAAAACCTCAGGGCACTGAAGCTTTCTTT
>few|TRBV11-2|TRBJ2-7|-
CASSYLEGRGPYEQYF
TGTGCCAGCAGCTATCTAGAGGGGCGGGGACCCTACGAGCAGTACTTC
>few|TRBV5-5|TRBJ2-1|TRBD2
CASSPRLAGGRNEQFF
TGTGCCAGCAGCCCCAGACTAGCGGGAGGGAGGAATGAGCAGTTCTTC
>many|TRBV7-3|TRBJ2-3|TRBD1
CASSLDRGLRDTQYF
TGTGCCAGCAGCTTGGACAGGGGGCTGAGGGATACGCAGTATTTT
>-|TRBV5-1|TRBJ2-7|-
CASSLSIFSRVTRFYEQYF
TGCGCCAGCAGCTTGAGTATTTTCTCTCGTGTCACCAGATTCTACGAGCAGTACTTC